This T cell receptor beta chain was profiled in a study of blood T cell repertoires in COVID-19 (TCRdb year 2020). Turning to the overall study: The collaborator samples originated in the United States, Italy and Spain and spanned the acute and convalescent phases of COVID-19. Samples were obtained from the ongoing ImmuneRACE study (first 160 participants) and from 950 to 1,500 subjects provided by 6 global collaborators. The repertoires were made available in a free public database intended to serve as a resource for research on the immune response to SARS-CoV-2. The material from the prospective study consisted of cDNA or gDNA derived from T cells, B-cell-depleted T cells, or PBMCs. Where HLA class I and class II types were available, the types were taken from metadata supplied by the sample provider, not from assay-based typing. The dataset comprised deeply sampled blood TCRbeta repertoires from subjects exposed to, actively infected with, or recovered from COVID-19. A de-identified subject ID, COVID-19 status, age in years and sex were almost always included in the sample metadata.

The paper as a whole reports these results and caveats: The amount of clinical and demographic metadata varied by source and participant and was provided uncurated.

Collaborating institutions collected whole blood in K2EDTA tubes following their own protocols. For TCRbeta analysis, collaborators shipped samples in one of three forms: frozen whole blood, isolated PBMCs, or DNA extracted from either of those sample types. TCRbeta CDR3 regions were amplified from genomic DNA using the immunoSEQ Assay, a bias-controlled multiplex PCR. The authors processed their data as follows. Nucleated cell counts per sample were estimated from amplification of reference gene primers within the assay. To quantify the absolute abundance of each unique TCRbeta CDR3 rearrangement, sequence reads were collapsed and filtered. Productive Simpson clonality was computed per sample as the square root of Simpson's diversity index over productive rearrangements. Not all clones reach the TCRdb copy of this immuneACCESS table, which keeps in-frame sequences only. Checked studies attribute under half of the gap to unresolved V genes and leave the rest unexplained. The V and J calls and clone size are taken from that table; D and trimming were inferred from the DNA. The sample table lists around 62,000 clones, around nine tenths of them with a count of one. 3.9% of the sample comes from the top ten.

Comment on this clone: Its binding antigen is unknown. It has no much larger one-base neighbor in the sample; base qualities were not kept.

V sheds 3 bases and J sheds 0 bases, leaving 13 bases between their ends. From a lookup of the germline V gene (reference sequence), CDR1 and CDR2 are LGHDT and YNNKEL. From the cysteine up to the phenylalanine, the CDR3 has a length of 16 residues. Only CDR3 DNA remains: 48 bases, in frame from the first base. The TCR comes from a human donor in a cohort sampled during active COVID-19. The V gene is TRBV3-1 (or the pseudogene TRBV3-2) and the J gene is TRBJ2-3, with a weak D call of TRBD2 (7 bases match). Sequenced material: peripheral blood. The CDR3 region: CASSHPGGVSTDTQYF. The bases are TGTGCCAGCAGCCACCCGGGGGGCGTAAGCACAGATACGCAGTATTTT.